Shown below are 13 T cell receptor beta chains from a single sample sequenced in a study of CD4+ T cells in melanoma. Method: immunoSEQ multiplex PCR; TCRdb's copy keeps in-frame clones and lacks some. The sample has around 6,500 clones, 66% seen once. The sequenced material came from cells from a culture (not recorded whether cultured in vitro). All receptors come from a human donor with melanoma.

V gene TRBV4-3 combines with J gene TRBJ2-7; TRBD2 matches at 10 bases. CDR1 LGHNA and CDR2 YSLEER come from the germline V gene. The CDR3 spans 15 residues. V shed 1 base, J shed 3 bases, and the junction held 3 bases outside the gene matches. The DNA of the CDR3 is TGCGCCAGCAGCCAAGGGGCTAGCGGGGGCTACGAGCAGTACTTC. Its protein is CASSQGASGGYEQYF.

The chain combines TRBV2 with TRBJ2-7; maybe TRBD2 (6 bases). V lost 6 bases to trimming and J lost 6 bases, with 18 bases between them. Germline lookup yields CDR1 SNHLY and CDR2 FYNNEI. This CDR3 region has 14 residues. The CDR3 coding sequence is TGTGCCAGCAGGGGAGGTTTGGTGGTCGGCGAGCAGTACTTC. It is translated as CASRGGLVVGEQYF.

This chain links TRBV5-6 with TRBJ2-7; D is undetermined. Germline CDR1 reads SGHDT; CDR2 reads YYEEEE. V was shortened by 2 bases and J by 7 bases, with 7 bases between the two germline ends. The CDR3 contains 11 residues. CDR3 region: CASSFRSEQYF. For the CDR3, the DNA is TGTGCCAGCAGCTTCCGTTCAGAGCAGTACTTC.

The chain employs TRBV28 and TRBJ2-5; no definite D call. Trimming pared 8 bases from V and 5 bases from J, leaving 18 bases between. CDR3 length equals 14 residues. Germline V CDR1 and CDR2: MDHEN, SYDVKM. CDR3 region: CASSYGKSPETQYF. As DNA, the CDR3 is TGTGCCAGCTCGTATGGGAAGTCGCCGGAGACCCAGTACTTC. Variable domain in full (rest from reference TRBV28 and TRBJ2-5): DVKVTQSSRYLVKRTGEKVFLECVQDMDHENMFWYRQDPGLGLRLIYFSYDVKMKEKGDIPEGYSVSREKKERFSLILESASTNQTSMYLCASSYGKSPETQYFGPGTRLLVL.

The V and J genes are TRBV7-3 and TRBJ2-7; D might be TRBD1 or TRBD2, each matching 5 bases. Trimming took 0 bases from V and 2 from J, leaving 11 bases between them. Germline CDR1 SGHTA, CDR2 FQGTGA. The CDR3 spans 15 residues. CDR3 protein: CASSLTGAGTYEQYF. CDR3 nucleotides: TGTGCCAGCAGCTTAACCGGGGCAGGGACCTACGAGCAGTACTTC.

This clone was seen just once. The genes are TRBV4-1 and TRBJ2-1; 11 bases agree with TRBD2. CDR1 and CDR2 from the germline V gene are MGHRA and YSYEKL. V was clipped by 4 bases and J by 5 bases; unmatched bases: 10. This CDR3 spans 17 amino acids. The CDR3 loop reads CASSPSGSGGAHNEQFF. In DNA, the CDR3 is TGCGCCAGCAGCCCGTCGGGTAGCGGGGGGGCCCACAATGAGCAGTTCTTC.

This sequence joins TRBV27 and TRBJ1-2, with D perhaps matching TRBD1 (6 bases). The ends were cut back, 6 bases at V and 6 bases at J, with 11 bases in the middle. This CDR3 has 12 amino acids. Germline CDR1 is MNHEY and CDR2 is SMNVEV (reference sequence). CDR3 nucleotides: TGTGCCAGCAGATCGGGGGCGAATGGCTACACCTTC. It encodes CASRSGANGYTF.

The gene calls are TRBV5-4 and TRBJ2-5; a weak D match, TRBD2 (6 bases). CDR1 and CDR2 from the germline V gene are SGHNT and YYREEE (reference sequence). Trimming removed 7 bases at V and 4 bases at J, with 17 bases between. The CDR3 is 14 residues long. The CDR3 protein is CASFSLGGTETQYF. The CDR3 region has the DNA TGTGCCAGCTTTAGCCTGGGGGGTACAGAGACCCAGTACTTC.

The sample holds a few counts of this clone. The genes are TRBV9 and TRBJ2-2; the D gene could be TRBD1 or TRBD2 (5 bases each). The V end lost 3 bases, the J end lost 2 bases, and 8 bases lay between the germline ends. The CDR3 extends over 14 amino acids. CDR1 is SGDLS and CDR2 is YYNGEE in the germline V gene. The CDR3 region has the DNA TGTGCCAGCAGCGCCCGGGGCAACACCGGGGAGCTGTTTTTT. Its translation is CASSARGNTGELFF.

The chain joins TRBV30 to TRBJ2-3, with TRBD1 identical over 7 bases. The CDR3 has 15 amino acids. Germline V gene sequence: CDR1 GTSNPN, CDR2 SVGIG (reference sequence). V lost 6 bases and J lost 4; bases outside the gene matches: 13. CDR3 DNA sequence: TGTGCCTGCCCAATTCGGGACAGTGGGGCAGATACGCAGTATTTT. Protein sequence: CACPIRDSGADTQYF.

J is TRBJ2-1 and V is TRBV7-3, with a possible D match to TRBD2 (6 bases). The CDR3 is 16 amino acids. The V gene lost 0 bases and the J gene lost 7 bases, with 16 bases spanning the gap. Germline V gene data show CDR1 as SGHTA and CDR2 as FQGTGA. The CDR3 sequence: CASSLTGRREANEQFF. The CDR3 DNA follows: TGTGCCAGCAGCTTAACGGGTAGGAGGGAGGCTAATGAGCAGTTCTTC.

The chain employs TRBV4-1 and TRBJ2-1; D ambiguous. This CDR3 contains 13 residues. Trimming cost V 3 bases and J 5 bases, with 8 bases left between them. Germline CDR1 and CDR2: MGHRA and YSYEKL. CDR3: CASSQLIDNEQFF. The CDR3 nucleotides are TGCGCCAGCAGCCAGCTTATCGACAATGAGCAGTTCTTC.

This clone came up a few times. V gene TRBV23-1 combines with J gene TRBJ1-5; D not resolved. TRBV23-1 is given ORF status, its function remaining uncertain. This CDR3 spans 16 amino acids. Trimming took 0 bases from V and 6 from J, leaving 15 bases between them. The CDR3 sequence: CASSQSWPQGGQPQHF. Here the CDR3 DNA reads TGCGCCAGCAGTCAATCATGGCCCCAAGGAGGTCAGCCCCAGCATTTT.